These 27 T cell receptor beta chains share one sample of origin, sequenced in a study of T cells in Graves' hyperthyroidism and ophthalmopathy (dated by TCRdb to about 2019). Library generation was performed with multiplex PCR. TCRdb records Illumina HiSeq 2000 as the sequencer. The TCR beta CDR3 regions were amplified from RNA transcripts. For the first round of RT-PCR on the TCR CDR3, the HTBI primer set was used together with the Qiagen OneStep RT-PCR kit. TCRdb cleaned the public reads at Q25 with fastp, built clones with MiXCR and kept in-frame beta chains. Duplicate CDR3 protein sequences are folded into a single record with the most common DNA and genes. This sample lists roughly 700,000 distinct CDR3 sequences; around 15% were detected once. 15% to 18% of the sample is held by the ten biggest clonotypes. Sequencing was performed on blood. The receptors were gathered from a man in his fifties or sixties with Graves' hyperthyroidism.

Many counts were recorded for this clonotype. The DNA of the CDR3 is TGTGCCAGCAGCTTAAGATCGAGCTTCTACAATGAGCAGTTCTTC. Its translation: CASSLRSSFYNEQFF. The chain couples TRBV7-2 to TRBJ2-1; D not resolved. This CDR3 is 15 amino acids long. V shed 2 bases and J shed 3 bases, with 11 bases lying between them. Per the germline V gene, CDR1 is SGHTA and CDR2 is FQGNSA.

The V call is TRBV5-5, the J call TRBJ1-5, with no clear D. V lost 4 bases and J lost 3, with 14 bases in between. Per germline, CDR1 SGHKS and CDR2 YYEKEE (reference sequence). This CDR3 spans 15 amino acids. Here the CDR3 reads CASSRLEFDNQPQHF. CDR3 DNA sequence: TGTGCCAGCAGCCGGCTTGAGTTCGACAATCAGCCCCAGCATTTT.

This clonotype was counted at least ten times. The V call is TRBV19, the J call TRBJ2-7, with TRBD2 matching 8 bases. The CDR3 totals 13 residues. V gave up 3 bases and J gave up 6 bases; unmatched junction bases: 4. In germline, CDR1 is LNHDA, CDR2 SQIVND (reference sequence). CDR3 coding DNA: TGTGCCAGTAGTATGACTGCGGGAGGCGAGCAGTACTTC. This encodes CASSMTAGGEQYF.

This clonotype was found once. V gene TRBV4-3 combines with J gene TRBJ2-5, with 13 nucleotides matching TRBD2. With 2 bases clipped from V and 5 bases from J, the junction kept 2 bases outside the gene matches. CDR3 length: 15 residues. Germline V gene data show CDR1 as LGHNA and CDR2 as YSLEER. CDR3 residues: CASSQTTSGGETQYF. The CDR3, as DNA: TGCGCCAGCAGCCAAACGACTAGCGGGGGGGAGACCCAGTACTTC.

This clonotype has at least ten counts. The chain couples TRBV2 to TRBJ2-7; 15 nucleotides align to TRBD2. CDR1 SNHLY and CDR2 FYNNEI come from the germline V gene. V dropped 6 bases and J dropped 3; count of bases not matched to a gene: 9. CDR3 length: 17 amino acids. CDR3 amino acids: CASSLGLAGGTSYEQYF. As DNA, the CDR3 is TGTGCCAGCAGCCTGGGACTAGCGGGAGGAACCAGCTACGAGCAGTACTTC.

Many counts were recorded for this clonotype. The J gene is TRBJ1-1, the V gene TRBV14, with D perhaps TRBD1 (5 bases). Trimming took off 4 bases at V and 3 bases at J, with 12 bases between the two ends. Germline CDR1 and CDR2: SGHDN and FVKESK. CDR3 length: 14 amino acids. CDR3 DNA: TGTGCCAGCAGCCTTGGGACCAGACACACTGAAGCTTTCTTT. It specifies CASSLGTRHTEAFF.

This clonotype occurred a few times. A read error is possible here, since a much larger clone lies one base away. The chain has TRBV28 and TRBJ2-7; D is unclear. From germline, CDR1 is MDHEN and CDR2 SYDVKM. The CDR3 totals 16 residues. V lost 5 bases and J 0 bases, leaving 17 bases between the germline ends. CDR3 region: CASSALGKLSSYEQYF. CDR3 DNA sequence: TGTGCCAGCAGTGCGCTGGGGAAGCTGAGCTCCTACGAGCAGTACTTC.

V is TRBV20-1 and J is TRBJ1-5; D is unresolved. Germline V gene lookup returns CDR1 DFQATT and CDR2 SNEGSKA (reference sequence). This CDR3 is built from 14 residues. Trimming cost V 5 bases and J 5 bases, with 16 bases left between them. The CDR3 region is CSAAQANLYQPQHF. The CDR3, as DNA: TGCAGTGCTGCTCAGGCAAACCTTTATCAGCCCCAGCATTTT.

This clonotype occurred many times. V gene TRBV10-2 combines with J gene TRBJ2-7, with TRBD1 matching 8 bases. The CDR3 sequence is 12 residues long. Germline CDR1 reads WSHSY; CDR2 reads SAAADI. The trim removed 7 bases at V and 7 bases at J, leaving 6 bases unmatched. CDR3 nucleotides: TGCGCCAGCACCCAGGGGGCGCGGGAGCAGTACTTC. Its protein is CASTQGAREQYF.

The genes are TRBV6-1 and TRBJ2-1; D is unclear. This CDR3 is built from 16 residues. The V gene's germline CDR1 is MNHNS and CDR2 SASEGT. V lost 7 bases, J lost 0 bases, and 16 bases lay in between. The CDR3 is CASTMLVGSSYNEQFF. DNA of the CDR3: TGTGCCAGCACCATGTTGGTAGGCAGCTCCTACAATGAGCAGTTCTTC.

In this sample, this clonotype turned up many times. The chain uses TRBV6-2 or TRBV6-3 and TRBJ1-2; D not certain. CDR3 length: 12 residues. Germline CDR1 is MNHEY and CDR2 is SVGEGT. V dropped 2 bases and J dropped 12 bases, with 13 bases sitting between them. The chain's CDR3 is CASSYEGESNTF. The CDR3 nucleotides read TGTGCCAGCAGTTACGAGGGAGAGTCAAACACCTTC.

This clonotype was seen ten or more times. The rearrangement links TRBV5-1 to TRBJ2-3, with a possible D match to TRBD2 (6 bases). The CDR3 runs 16 residues. CDR1 is SGHRS and CDR2 is YFSETQ in the germline V gene. V was shortened by 3 bases and J by 2 bases, with 16 bases between the two germline ends. CDR3 DNA: TGCGCCAGCAGCTCCGGGACTTTGAGAGTCACAGATACGCAGTATTTT. It translates to CASSSGTLRVTDTQYF.

This clonotype showed up many times. This rearrangement joins TRBV25-1 to TRBJ2-7; 9 bases map to TRBD2. The ends lost 3 bases at V and 1 base at J; junction bases unmatched: 13. Germline V CDR1 and CDR2: MGHDK, SYGVNS. The CDR3 totals 18 residues. The CDR3 here is CASSEKGLLAGCSYEQYF. Written as DNA, the CDR3 is TGTGCCAGCAGTGAGAAGGGTTTGCTAGCGGGATGTTCCTACGAGCAGTACTTC.

This clonotype was found many times. V usage is TRBV20-1 and J usage is TRBJ1-1, with TRBD1 as a possible D gene (5 bases). The CDR3 covers 13 residues. Trimming took 0 bases from V and 5 from J, leaving 10 bases between them. Germline values: CDR1 DFQATT, CDR2 SNEGSKA (reference sequence). The CDR3 loop is CSARDFGGTEAFF. DNA of the CDR3: TGCAGTGCTAGAGATTTCGGGGGGACTGAAGCTTTCTTT.

This clonotype was seen repeatedly, ten times or more. V gene TRBV5-1 combines with J gene TRBJ1-1, with D perhaps TRBD1 (5 bases). This CDR3 spans 15 amino acids. Germline V gene data show CDR1 as SGHRS and CDR2 as YFSETQ. Deletions cut 3 bases from V and 0 bases from J, with 12 bases between. CDR3 loop: CASSSRGLLNTEAFF. In nucleotides, the CDR3 is TGCGCCAGCAGCTCGAGGGGACTGTTGAACACTGAAGCTTTCTTT. The variable domain in full, completed from reference TRBV5-1 and TRBJ1-1, reads KAGVTQTPRYLIKTRGQQVTLSCSPISGHRSVSWYQQTPGQGLQFLFEYFSETQRNKGNFPGRFSGRQFSNSRSEMNVSTLELGDSALYLCASSSRGLLNTEAFFGQGTRLTVV.

V gene TRBV30 combines with J gene TRBJ1-1, with 9 bases that match TRBD1. Germline V gives CDR1 GTSNPN, CDR2 SVGIG (reference sequence). The CDR3 is 14 amino acids. Trimming at V came to 3 bases and at J to 4 bases, leaving 6 bases not matched to a gene. The CDR3 DNA follows: TGTGCCTGGAGGGGGACAGGGACGGCCACTGAAGCTTTCTTT. This gives the protein CAWRGTGTATEAFF.

This clonotype was counted a few times. The V gene is TRBV20-1, the J gene TRBJ1-5; possible D gene TRBD1, 5 bases. V lost 4 bases and J 2 bases, leaving 18 bases between the germline ends. This CDR3 contains 16 residues. Germline values: CDR1 DFQATT, CDR2 SNEGSKA (reference sequence). The CDR3 DNA reads TGCAGTGCTACCCCGCCGCGGGGGGTGGGCAATCAGCCCCAGCATTTT. This sequence encodes CSATPPRGVGNQPQHF.

This clonotype was counted many times. This sequence joins TRBV20-1 and TRBJ2-2, with 11 positions matching TRBD2. V trimming: 7 bases; J trimming: 3 bases; junction bases outside the gene matches: 10. Germline CDR1 reads DFQATT; CDR2 reads SNEGSKA (reference sequence). The length of the CDR3 is 16 residues. The CDR3 sequence is CSVPHPGLADTGELFF. CDR3 coding DNA: TGCAGTGTCCCACACCCGGGACTAGCGGACACCGGGGAGCTGTTTTTT.

The CDR3 nucleotides are TGTGCCAGCTCACCGAGACAGGCGGATTCACCCCTCCACTTT. Amino acids: CASSPRQADSPLHF. The chain carries TRBV18 and TRBJ1-6, with D maybe TRBD1 (6 bases). From germline, CDR1 is KGHSH and CDR2 LQKENI. The CDR3 sequence is 14 residues long. Trimming took off 3 bases at V and 8 bases at J, with 11 bases between the two ends.

The CDR3 is CASSLGGSLGYTQYF. For the CDR3, the DNA is TGTGCCAGCAGCTTAGGAGGGAGTTTGGGGTATACGCAGTATTTT. This chain uses TRBV11-2 with TRBJ2-3; the D gene is possibly TRBD2 (5 bases). Deletions cut 1 base from V and 7 bases from J, with 15 bases between. The length of the CDR3 is 15 residues. The germline V gene has CDR1 SGHAT and CDR2 FQNNGV.

This clonotype showed up many times. At one end the junction does not follow the germline gene, possibly because of a read error. J is TRBJ2-7 and V is TRBV7-2; tentative D call: TRBD2 (5 bases). The CDR3 is 13 residues long. Germline V CDR1 and CDR2: SGHTA, FQGNSA. CDR3 nucleotide sequence: TGTGCCAGCAGCCTAGCCGGAGTCGACGAGCAGTACTTC. Its translation is CASSLAGVDEQYF.

This clonotype appeared many times. V and J are TRBV28 and TRBJ1-1; D ambiguous. The CDR3 length is 12 residues. Germline V CDR1 and CDR2: MDHEN, SYDVKM. The V and J ends lost 6 bases and 0 bases respectively, with 5 bases between them. The DNA for the CDR3 is TGTGCCAGCAGGTATTTGAACACTGAAGCTTTCTTT. Translation: CASRYLNTEAFF.

This clonotype was seen ten or more times. The V gene is TRBV24-1, the J gene TRBJ2-1; D may be TRBD2 (6 bases). Per the germline V gene, CDR1 is KGHDR and CDR2 is SFDVKD. V lost 6 bases to trimming and J lost 7 bases, with 15 bases between them. The length of the CDR3 is 14 residues. For the CDR3, the DNA is TGTGCCACCAGTTCCCCGGGAGAGAGGAATGAGCAGTTCTTC. Translation: CATSSPGERNEQFF.

This sequence joins TRBV9 and TRBJ2-1; TRBD2 agrees at 11 bases. With 4 bases clipped from V and 4 bases from J, the junction kept 7 bases outside the gene matches. The V gene's germline CDR1 is SGDLS and CDR2 YYNGEE. The CDR3 extends over 16 amino acids. The DNA of the CDR3 is TGTGCCAGCAGCCCGCGACTAGCGGGACGATACAATGAGCAGTTCTTC. It is translated as CASSPRLAGRYNEQFF. Based on the CDR3 plus reference TRBV9 and TRBJ2-1, the full variable domain is DSGVTQTPKHLITATGQRVTLRCSPRSGDLSVYWYQQSLDQGLQFLIQYYNGEERAKGNILERFSAQQFPDLHSELNLSSLELGDSALYFCASSPRLAGRYNEQFFGPGTRLTVL.

This clonotype appeared a few times. The V gene is TRBV29-1, the J gene TRBJ1-2, with D possibly being TRBD1 (5 bases). V lost 7 bases and J lost 4, with 13 bases in between. Germline CDR1 reads SQVTM; CDR2 reads ANQGSEA. The CDR3 covers 12 residues. CDR3 loop: CSESDSTYGYTF. The CDR3 nucleotides are TGCAGCGAGAGCGACAGCACCTATGGCTACACCTTC. The full variable domain, completed using reference TRBV29-1 and TRBJ1-2, is SAVISQKPSRDICQRGTSLTIQCQVDSQVTMMFWYRQQPGQSLTLIATANQGSEATYESGFVIDKFPISRPNLTFSTLTVSNMSPEDSSIYLCSESDSTYGYTFGSGTRLTVV.

The J gene is TRBJ1-6, the V gene TRBV2, with D hard to call. The CDR3 runs to 12 residues. CDR1 SNHLY and CDR2 FYNNEI come from the germline V gene. The V gene lost 5 bases and the J gene lost 9 bases, with 8 bases spanning the gap. The DNA of the CDR3 is TGTGCCAGCAGTCCGGAGACTTCACCCCTCCACTTT. Amino acid sequence: CASSPETSPLHF.

This clonotype was counted only a few times. V and J are TRBV27 and TRBJ1-2; D possibly corresponds to TRBD1 (5 bases). Germline V gene data show CDR1 as MNHEY and CDR2 as SMNVEV (reference sequence). V lost 4 bases and J 7 bases, leaving 16 bases between the germline ends. This CDR3 is built from 14 residues. The CDR3 DNA follows: TGTGCCAGCAGTTCCGCGGGACCCCCGGTTGGCTACACCTTC. The encoded protein is CASSSAGPPVGYTF.